The 25 T cell receptor beta chains given below trace back to one sample, sequenced in a study of blood T cell repertoires in COVID-19 (dated by TCRdb to the early 2020s). Library preparation employed the immunoSEQ multiplex PCR assay. TCRdb took this table from immuneACCESS and kept in-frame rearrangements with V and J called. Such tables lack part of the clones; where checked against another copy, unresolved V genes explain under half of the gap, and the rest is unexplained. The sample table lists fewer than 130,000 clones, about 70% of them with a count of one. The ten largest clones represent less than 10% of the sample. The source material was peripheral blood. The source of these receptors is a woman aged 60-75 years with acute or convalescent COVID-19.

The chain couples TRBV19 to TRBJ2-4, with D tentatively TRBD1 (6 bases). V shed 1 base and J shed 8 bases, with 9 bases lying between them. The germline V gene encodes CDR1 LNHDA and CDR2 SQIVND (reference sequence). This CDR3 is 13 amino acids long. This CDR3 reads CASSIGGLDIQYF. The CDR3 region has the DNA TGTGCCAGTAGTATAGGGGGGCTGGACATTCAGTACTTC.

The rearrangement uses TRBV7-8 and TRBJ1-6; no firm D call. The V and J ends lost 1 base and 0 bases respectively, with 10 bases between them. The CDR3 totals 17 residues. Germline-derived CDR1 and CDR2 are SGHVS and FQNEAQ. CDR3 amino acids: CASSLGLFSSYNSPLHF. In DNA, the CDR3 is TGTGCCAGCAGCTTAGGACTGTTCAGCTCCTATAATTCACCCCTCCACTTT. The full variable domain, in which reference TRBV7-8 and TRBJ1-6 provide the parts outside the CDR3, is GAGVSQSPRYKVAKRGQDVALRCDPISGHVSLFWYQQALGQGPEFLTYFQNEAQLDKSGLPSDRFFAERPEGSVSTLKIQRTQQEDSAVYLCASSLGLFSSYNSPLHFGNGTRLTVT.

V and J are TRBV5-1 and TRBJ2-5; TRBD2 agrees at 11 bases. Per germline, CDR1 SGHRS and CDR2 YFSETQ. This CDR3 is built from 15 residues. The V and J ends lost 3 bases and 5 bases, in that order; junction bases with no gene match: 6. CDR3 in amino acids: CASSSLLAGVETQYF. The CDR3 nucleotides are TGCGCCAGCAGCTCCTTACTAGCGGGGGTGGAGACCCAGTACTTC.

The chain is built from TRBV28 and TRBJ2-4, with 8 positions matching TRBD1. CDR1 and CDR2 (germline): MDHEN, SYDVKM. This CDR3 is 14 amino acids long. The trim removed 6 bases at V and 5 bases at J, leaving 6 bases unmatched. DNA of the CDR3: TGTGCCAGCAGCGGGACAGGCCATCAAAACATTCAGTACTTC. It is translated as CASSGTGHQNIQYF.

The chain carries TRBV11-2 and TRBJ2-7, with D possibly matching TRBD2 (5 bases). The CDR3 extends over 11 amino acids. The V and J ends lost 7 bases and 10 bases respectively, with 14 bases between them. The germline V gene encodes CDR1 SGHAT and CDR2 FQNNGV. CDR3 sequence reads: CASTAGVLQYF. CDR3 bases: TGTGCCAGCACGGCGGGTGTCCTTCAGTACTTC.

V gene TRBV5-8 combines with J gene TRBJ1-2; D might be TRBD1 (6 bases). Germline V CDR1 and CDR2: SGHTS, YDEGEE. The CDR3 is 15 residues long. V was trimmed by 1 base and J by 4 bases, leaving 14 bases between them. The CDR3 protein is CASSLLRDTRYGYTF. CDR3 DNA sequence: TGTGCCAGCAGCTTGCTTCGGGACACCCGCTATGGCTACACCTTC.

The V call is TRBV30, the J call TRBJ1-1; tentatively, D is TRBD1 (5 bases). There are 13 residues in the CDR3. Trimming left V 3 bases short and J 1 base short, with 9 bases between. CDR1 and CDR2 from the germline V gene are GTSNPN and SVGIG (reference sequence). CDR3 sequence (DNA): TGTGCCTGGAGGGCGCAGGGGAACACTGAAGCTTTCTTT. It translates to CAWRAQGNTEAFF.

CDR3 coding DNA: TGCGCCAGCAGCCAAGAGCCAACGACAGAACGCAATCAGCCCCAGCATTTT. It specifies CASSQEPTTERNQPQHF. The J gene is TRBJ1-5, the V gene TRBV4-1; tentative D call: TRBD1 (5 bases). Germline V gene data show CDR1 as MGHRA and CDR2 as YSYEKL. V was clipped by 0 bases and J by 2 bases, with 14 bases between them. There are 17 residues in the CDR3.

Of note for this clone: One end of the junction is discordant with germline, which a read error may explain. Additional DNA sequences in this sample encode the identical CDR3. V gene TRBV19 combines with J gene TRBJ2-7; D ambiguous. The V gene's germline CDR1 is LNHDA and CDR2 SQIVND (reference sequence). The CDR3 extends over 14 amino acids. For the CDR3, the DNA is TGTGCCAGTAGTATGTTGAGGTTTGAAGGCGAGCAGTATTTC. It yields the protein CASSMLRFEGEQYF.

The chain recombines TRBV19 with TRBJ2-7, with 8 nucleotides matching TRBD2. This CDR3 contains 15 residues. The ends lost 6 bases at V and 2 bases at J; junction bases unmatched: 9. The germline CDR1 and CDR2 sequences are LNHDA and SQIVND (reference sequence). The CDR3 loop reads CASSPRGGQAYEQYF. The CDR3 DNA follows: TGTGCCAGTAGCCCTCGCGGGGGGCAGGCCTACGAGCAGTACTTC. Based on the CDR3 plus reference TRBV19 and TRBJ2-7, the full variable domain is DGGITQSPKYLFRKEGQNVTLSCEQNLNHDAMYWYRQDPGQGLRLIYYSQIVNDFQKGDIAEGYSVSREKKESFPLTVTSAQKNPTAFYLCASSPRGGQAYEQYFGPGTRLTVT.

The chain's CDR3 is CASSDDWNTEAFF. CDR3 DNA: TGTGCCAGCAGTGATGACTGGAACACTGAAGCTTTCTTT. The V call is TRBV25-1, the J call TRBJ1-1, with D hard to call. Deletions cut 3 bases from V and 1 base from J, with 6 bases between. The germline CDR1 and CDR2 sequences are MGHDK and SYGVNS. This CDR3 contains 13 residues.

This sequence joins TRBV6-1 and TRBJ1-5; weak D call: TRBD1 (5 bases). Germline V gives CDR1 MNHNS, CDR2 SASEGT. This CDR3 has 12 residues. CDR3 sequence (DNA): TGTGCGACGACAGAAAGCAATCAGCCCCAGCATTTT. Encoded protein: CATTESNQPQHF.

This chain connects TRBV7-2 to TRBJ2-7; D call uncertain. CDR1 and CDR2 from the germline V gene are SGHTA and FQGNSA. The V and J ends lost 3 bases and 4 bases respectively, with 7 bases between them. The CDR3 runs 12 residues. CDR3 amino acids: CASSFDWYEQYF. CDR3 bases: TGTGCCAGCAGCTTTGACTGGTACGAGCAGTACTTC.

The chain recombines TRBV3-1 (or the pseudogene TRBV3-2) with TRBJ1-4, with TRBD1 matching over 7 bases. CDR1 is LGHDT, CDR2 YNNKEL, per germline (reference sequence). V shed 0 bases, J shed 10 bases, and the junction held 11 bases outside the gene matches. This CDR3 contains 16 residues. CDR3 residues: CASSQESQGIQGKLFF. The CDR3 DNA reads as TGTGCCAGCAGCCAAGAATCACAGGGGATTCAAGGAAAACTGTTTTTT.

V gene TRBV7-3 combines with J gene TRBJ2-5; D is possibly TRBD2 (6 bases). Germline V CDR1 and CDR2: SGHTA, FQGTGA. V lost 2 bases and J 5 bases, leaving 9 bases between the germline ends. This CDR3 is built from 13 residues. The CDR3 loop reads CASSLGTWETQYF. The CDR3 DNA follows: TGTGCCAGCAGCTTAGGGACTTGGGAGACCCAGTACTTC.

The sample holds many counts of this clone. The sample contains more than one DNA sequence encoding this CDR3. This rearrangement joins TRBV6-5 to TRBJ2-7; 10 bases line up with TRBD1. The CDR3 has 14 amino acids. Germline-derived CDR1 and CDR2 are MNHEY and SVGAGI. Trimming took 6 bases from V and 4 from J; bases not matched to a gene: 6. CDR3 amino acids: CASSRDRGAYEQYF. The CDR3 DNA reads TGTGCCAGCAGCCGGGACAGGGGAGCATACGAGCAGTACTTC.

This clone was counted between two and nine times. The CDR3 coding sequence is TGTGCCAGCAGTGATTTTATAGCGGGGGGACTCTCCTACAATGAGCAGTTCTTC. Translating it yields CASSDFIAGGLSYNEQFF. J is TRBJ2-1 and V is TRBV6-1, with 10 bases identical to TRBD2. Germline loops: CDR1 MNHNS, CDR2 SASEGT. Unmatched junction bases numbered 8, after V lost 3 bases and J lost 0 bases. The length of the CDR3 is 18 residues.

This chain links TRBV2 with TRBJ2-3; the D gene is possibly TRBD2 (7 bases). The CDR3 length is 16 residues. CDR1 and CDR2 from the germline V gene are SNHLY and FYNNEI. V was shortened by 6 bases and J by 1 base, with 17 bases between the two germline ends. This chain's CDR3 is CASRRSGGAGTDTQYF. In nucleotides, the CDR3 is TGTGCCAGCAGGCGGTCTGGGGGGGCGGGCACAGATACGCAGTATTTT.

V is TRBV18 and J is TRBJ1-1; tentative D call: TRBD1 (6 bases). Germline lookup yields CDR1 KGHSH and CDR2 LQKENI. CDR3 length: 14 residues. The V end was cut by 6 bases, the J end by 4 bases, with 15 bases between. The CDR3: CASSPQGPGTEAFF. In nucleotides, the CDR3 is TGTGCCAGCTCTCCCCAGGGGCCGGGCACTGAAGCTTTCTTT.

The CDR3 bases are TGCAGCGTTAGTACAGGGGGCGCGAGCAATCAGCCCCAGCATTTT. This sequence encodes CSVSTGGASNQPQHF. V gene TRBV29-1 combines with J gene TRBJ1-5, with TRBD1 matching over 9 bases. Germline-derived CDR1 and CDR2 are SQVTM and ANQGSEA. V dropped 5 bases and J dropped 1; count of bases not matched to a gene: 6. The CDR3 runs to 15 residues.

This clone has a single count. V gene TRBV7-9 combines with J gene TRBJ1-1; D gene uncertain. Germline V CDR1 and CDR2: SEHNR, FQNEAQ (reference sequence). V gave up 7 bases and J gave up 2 bases, with 14 bases separating them. The CDR3 runs 14 residues. CDR3: CASMAGGFNTEAFF. CDR3 nucleotides: TGTGCCAGCATGGCAGGAGGTTTCAACACTGAAGCTTTCTTT.

The chain is built from TRBV29-1 and TRBJ1-2, with 7 positions matching TRBD1. Trimming took 6 bases from V and 1 from J; bases not matched to a gene: 8. This CDR3 spans 14 amino acids. Germline values: CDR1 SQVTM, CDR2 ANQGSEA. CDR3 amino acids: CSVNRGPGNYGYTF. The CDR3 DNA follows: TGCAGCGTAAATAGGGGGCCCGGTAACTATGGCTACACCTTC.

The chain is built from TRBV19 and TRBJ1-2; D remains unclear. The CDR3 is made up of 15 amino acids. Trimming removed 2 bases at V and 0 bases at J, with 10 bases between. CDR1 is LNHDA, CDR2 SQIVND, per germline (reference sequence). In DNA form, the CDR3 reads TGTGCCAGTAGTATACCTGGTCGGGCTAACTATGGCTACACCTTC. Protein sequence: CASSIPGRANYGYTF.

The V and J genes are TRBV11-1 and TRBJ1-3, with 7 bases lining up with TRBD1. The CDR3 runs 16 residues. Germline assignment: CDR1 SGHAT and CDR2 FQDESV (reference sequence). With V trimmed by 5 bases and J by 2 bases, 9 bases remained unmatched. This chain's CDR3 is CASSPGQVITGNTIYF. Written as DNA, the CDR3 is TGTGCCAGCAGCCCTGGACAGGTCATCACTGGAAACACCATATATTTT. Together with reference TRBV11-1 and TRBJ1-3, the CDR3 gives the full variable domain: EAEVAQSPRYKITEKSQAVAFWCDPISGHATLYWYRQILGQGPELLVQFQDESVVDDSQLPKDRFSAERLKGVDSTLKIQPAELGDSAMYLCASSPGQVITGNTIYFGEGSWLTVV.

The chain carries TRBV15 and TRBJ1-2; 11 nucleotides agree with TRBD1. The CDR3 sequence is 14 residues long. V gave up 4 bases and J gave up 8 bases; unmatched junction bases: 6. Germline-derived CDR1 and CDR2 are LNHNV and YYDKDF (reference sequence). CDR3 DNA sequence: TGTGCCACCAGCAAAGGGGACAGGGGGTACGGCTACACCTTC. Protein: CATSKGDRGYGYTF.